The 26 T cell receptor beta chains below all came from one sample that was sequenced in a study of T cell repertoires in cytomegalovirus infection. Their target antigens are unknown. TCRdb itself ran the reads through MiXCR, one entry per CDR3 protein. Of about 51,000 distinct CDR3 sequences in the sample, over 15% were seen once. Sequencing was performed on CD8+ T cells from cultured PBMCs, taken from culture after CMV antigen stimulation. These receptors were obtained from a human donor in good health (CMV status not recorded). Some clones in this sample may be carry-over from other donors' samples.

Ten or more counts support this clonotype. The rearrangement joins TRBV6-6 to TRBJ1-5; no definite D call. Germline loops: CDR1 MNHNY, CDR2 SVGAGI (reference sequence). The CDR3 totals 13 residues. Trimming stripped 8 bases from V and 2 bases from J, with 10 bases between. The DNA for the CDR3 is TGTGCCAGCCTCAACGGAGGCAATCAGCCCCAGCATTTT. It translates to CASLNGGNQPQHF.

This clonotype has only a few counts. The genes are TRBV27 and TRBJ2-5, with 7 bases lining up with TRBD2. The CDR3 length is 15 residues. V was clipped by 3 bases and J by 5 bases; unmatched bases: 9. CDR1 MNHEY and CDR2 SMNVEV come from the germline V gene (reference sequence). The CDR3 spells CASSFGGGPSETQYF. In DNA form, the CDR3 reads TGTGCCAGCAGTTTTGGGGGAGGGCCCTCGGAGACCCAGTACTTC.

This clonotype was detected ten times or more. The chain links TRBV7-2 to TRBJ2-1; TRBD1 matches at 9 bases. With V trimmed by 1 base and J by 8 bases, 6 bases remained unmatched. Germline CDR1 SGHTA, CDR2 FQGNSA. The CDR3 totals 15 residues. The CDR3: CASSLEVTGGYEQFF. CDR3 nucleotide sequence: TGTGCCAGCAGCTTAGAGGTGACAGGGGGTTATGAGCAGTTCTTC.

The chain links TRBV12-3 or TRBV12-4 to TRBJ1-5; unclear D gene. Deletions cut 1 base from V and 2 bases from J, with 9 bases between. The CDR3 spans 15 residues. The DNA for the CDR3 is TGTGCCAGCAGTTTAGGAGGGTTTCGCAATCAGCCCCAGCATTTT. It specifies CASSLGGFRNQPQHF.

This clonotype was seen only a few times. The genes are TRBV7-9 and TRBJ2-1, with D unresolved. CDR1 and CDR2 from the germline V gene are SEHNR and FQNEAQ (reference sequence). The V and J ends lost 8 bases and 5 bases respectively, with 10 bases between them. The CDR3 runs to 12 residues. Written as DNA, the CDR3 is TGTGCCAGCCTCATAAGAAACAATGAGCAGTTCTTC. This codes for CASLIRNNEQFF.

This clonotype was seen a handful of times. As DNA, the CDR3 is TGTGCCAGCAGCTCCGACATCTCCACCCTCCACTTT. Residues: CASSSDISTLHF. V gene TRBV7-8 combines with J gene TRBJ1-6, with unresolved D. This CDR3 spans 12 amino acids. Trimming shortened V by 4 bases and J by 14 bases, and 12 bases separated the two germline ends. Germline CDR1 reads SGHVS; CDR2 reads FQNEAQ.

This clonotype came up a few times. This chain joins TRBV7-2 and TRBJ2-7; 12 bases line up with TRBD2. The germline V gene has CDR1 SGHTA and CDR2 FQGNSA. The CDR3 has 16 residues. Trimming removed 4 bases from V and 1 base from J; junction bases left unmatched: 5. CDR3 nucleotide sequence: TGTGCCAGCAGCTACCTGACTAGCGGGGGTTCCTACGAGCAGTACTTC. Residues: CASSYLTSGGSYEQYF.

The V and J genes are TRBV7-6 and TRBJ2-7; 7 nucleotides line up with TRBD2. The CDR3 is made up of 16 amino acids. V gave up 0 bases and J gave up 2 bases; unmatched junction bases: 7. CDR1 is SGHVS, CDR2 FNYEAQ, per germline. CDR3 sequence (DNA): TGTGCCAGCAGCTTAGCTCCGCCTAGCGGACCCTACGAGCAGTACTTC. This sequence encodes CASSLAPPSGPYEQYF.

This chain joins TRBV10-2 and TRBJ2-1, with D possibly matching TRBD2 (6 bases). Trimming removed 6 bases from V and 4 bases from J, with 13 bases in between. Germline loops: CDR1 WSHSY, CDR2 SAAADI. This CDR3 has 14 amino acids. CDR3: CASRPGLSYNEQFF. The DNA for the CDR3 is TGCGCCAGCAGACCGGGACTCTCATACAATGAGCAGTTCTTC.

The V gene is TRBV5-6, the J gene TRBJ2-1, with 9 bases that match TRBD2. The length of the CDR3 is 16 residues. J was trimmed by 5 bases and V by 3 bases; bases with no gene match: 9. Germline CDR1 SGHDT, CDR2 YYEEEE. The CDR3 here is CASSSQFSGGNNEQFF. The CDR3 nucleotides are TGTGCCAGCAGCTCCCAATTTAGCGGGGGAAACAATGAGCAGTTCTTC. The full variable domain, rest sourced from reference TRBV5-6 and TRBJ2-1, is DAGVTQSPTHLIKTRGQQVTLRCSPKSGHDTVSWYQQALGQGPQFIFQYYEEEERQRGNFPDRFSGHQFPNYSSELNVNALLLGDSALYLCASSSQFSGGNNEQFFGPGTRLTVL.

The chain is built from TRBV11-1 and TRBJ1-3; no clear D. From germline, CDR1 is SGHAT and CDR2 FQDESV (reference sequence). Trimming shortened V by 5 bases and J by 3 bases, and 11 bases separated the two germline ends. The CDR3 contains 14 residues. This CDR3 reads CASSAVTYGNTIYF. The CDR3 region has the DNA TGTGCCAGCAGCGCCGTCACTTATGGAAACACCATATATTTT.

This chain connects TRBV10-3 to TRBJ2-2, with 7 bases identical to TRBD1. After removal of 3 bases from V and 3 bases from J, the junction contained 4 bases not matched to a gene. CDR1 and CDR2 (germline): ENHRY, SYGVKD. The CDR3 consists of 15 residues. The CDR3 DNA sequence: TGTGCCATCAGTGATCAAGGGGGCGACACCGGGGAGCTGTTTTTT. This encodes CAISDQGGDTGELFF.

V and J are TRBV28 and TRBJ2-7; a possible D gene is TRBD1 (6 bases). Trimming removed 4 bases from V and 3 bases from J, with 16 bases in between. The CDR3 length is 15 residues. Germline CDR1 is MDHEN and CDR2 is SYDVKM. DNA of the CDR3: TGTGCCAGCAGTTCCATACGGGACACCTACTACGAGCAGTACTTC. It is translated as CASSSIRDTYYEQYF.

The rearrangement uses TRBV9 and TRBJ1-5; D is ambiguous. Germline V gene sequence: CDR1 SGDLS, CDR2 YYNGEE. The CDR3 totals 15 residues. Trimming pared 4 bases from V and 2 bases from J, leaving 13 bases between. This CDR3 reads CASSLGPLGNQPQHF. CDR3 nucleotide sequence: TGTGCCAGCAGCCTCGGACCCCTGGGCAATCAGCCCCAGCATTTT.

The rearrangement uses TRBV7-3 and TRBJ2-3; D gene uncertain. The V gene's germline CDR1 is SGHTA and CDR2 FQGTGA. Trimming cost V 1 base and J 5 bases, with 10 bases left between them. CDR3 length: 14 amino acids. The CDR3 spells CASSLNQDVDTQYF. The CDR3 coding sequence is TGTGCCAGCAGCTTAAATCAGGACGTAGATACGCAGTATTTT.

This clonotype was picked up a small number of times. V usage is TRBV2 and J usage is TRBJ1-5; unclear D gene. Germline lookup yields CDR1 SNHLY and CDR2 FYNNEI. The V end lost 0 bases, the J end lost 5 bases, and 8 bases lay between the germline ends. The CDR3 is 14 residues long. The CDR3 DNA reads TGTGCCAGCAGTGAAGCGCAAGAGTATCAGCCCCAGCATTTT. It specifies CASSEAQEYQPQHF.

In this sample, this clonotype is medium-sized. The rearrangement uses TRBV7-9 and TRBJ2-7; the match to TRBD1 covers 9 bases. With V trimmed by 3 bases and J by 5 bases, 5 bases remained unmatched. Germline loops: CDR1 SEHNR, CDR2 FQNEAQ (reference sequence). The CDR3 consists of 14 residues. DNA of the CDR3: TGTGCCAGCAGCTTTCTGGACAGGGGCCACGAGCAGTACTTC. Translating gives CASSFLDRGHEQYF. Full variable domain (rest looked up from reference TRBV7-9 and TRBJ2-7): DTGVSQNPRHKITKRGQNVTFRCDPISEHNRLYWYRQTLGQGPEFLTYFQNEAQLEKSRLLSDRFSAERPKGSFSTLEIQRTEQGDSAMYLCASSFLDRGHEQYFGPGTRLTVT.

V gene TRBV7-2 combines with J gene TRBJ1-4; the D is unclear. Trimming left V 1 base short and J 6 bases short, with 12 bases between. Germline loops: CDR1 SGHTA, CDR2 FQGNSA. This CDR3 has 15 amino acids. The DNA of the CDR3 is TGTGCCAGCAGCTTAGATGGGTATTTTGATGAAAAACTGTTTTTT. This translates into CASSLDGYFDEKLFF.

This clonotype has more than one count but fewer than ten. This chain uses TRBV7-2 with TRBJ2-7; no definite D call. V was shortened by 5 bases and J by 7 bases, with 15 bases between the two germline ends. The CDR3 has 13 amino acids. CDR1 is SGHTA, CDR2 FQGNSA, per germline. CDR3 in DNA: TGTGCCAGCAGCCCGGAACCGCCACAGGAGCAGTACTTC. It encodes CASSPEPPQEQYF.

This clonotype was recorded a few times. The chain recombines TRBV25-1 with TRBJ1-1; 7 nucleotides line up with TRBD1. The CDR3 runs to 14 residues. V was clipped by 7 bases and J by 5 bases; unmatched bases: 10. CDR1 and CDR2 from the germline V gene are MGHDK and SYGVNS. The DNA of the CDR3 is TGTGCCAGCACCGTAGACAGGGTAGTGACTGAAGCTTTCTTT. Translation: CASTVDRVVTEAFF. Supplemented by reference TRBV25-1 and TRBJ1-1, the full variable domain reads EADIYQTPRYLVIGTGKKITLECSQTMGHDKMYWYQQDPGMELHLIHYSYGVNSTEKGDLSSESTVSRIRTEHFPLTLESARPSHTSQYLCASTVDRVVTEAFFGQGTRLTVV.

The J gene is TRBJ2-7, the V gene TRBV25-1; 7 bases match TRBD1. Trimming removed 3 bases from V and 9 bases from J; junction bases left unmatched: 17. The V gene's germline CDR1 is MGHDK and CDR2 SYGVNS. The CDR3 extends over 16 amino acids. The CDR3 DNA reads TGTGCCAGCAGTGAGTCTTTAGGGGGCCAGCGGAACGTGCAGTACTTC. It translates to CASSESLGGQRNVQYF.

This clonotype was observed a few times. The rearrangement joins TRBV28 to TRBJ2-7, with D perhaps TRBD1 (6 bases). The germline gives CDR1 MDHEN, CDR2 SYDVKM. V was trimmed by 2 bases and J by 4 bases, leaving 21 bases between them. The CDR3 length is 17 residues. CDR3 DNA sequence: TGTGCCAGCAGTTTACCCAACAGGGACACCCATTCTTACGAGCAGTACTTC. This translates into CASSLPNRDTHSYEQYF.

The V and J genes are TRBV7-9 and TRBJ2-7; 7 nucleotides match TRBD1. The CDR3 is 13 residues long. Germline V gene data show CDR1 as SEHNR and CDR2 as FQNEAQ (reference sequence). Trimming took 1 base from V and 6 from J; bases not matched to a gene: 3. The CDR3 nucleotides are TGTGCCAGCAGCTTAGGAGGGACAGCCGAGCAGTACTTC. It codes for CASSLGGTAEQYF.

This clonotype was seen many times. V and J are TRBV19 and TRBJ2-2, with 7 bases lining up with TRBD2. Germline V CDR1 and CDR2: LNHDA, SQIVND (reference sequence). The CDR3 consists of 13 residues. V lost 3 bases and J lost 5; bases outside the gene matches: 0. The CDR3 DNA follows: TGTGCCAGTAGTATCGGGGGGACCGGGGAGCTGTTTTTT. Residues: CASSIGGTGELFF.

This clonotype was counted only a few times. The chain employs TRBV12-3 or TRBV12-4 and TRBJ1-3; 7 nucleotides line up with TRBD1. The CDR3 is 15 amino acids. V was clipped by 7 bases and J by 0 bases; unmatched bases: 6. The CDR3 DNA reads TGTGCCAGCAATCCTGGACAGGACTCTGGAAACACCATATATTTT. Translated: CASNPGQDSGNTIYF.

This clonotype was seen a few times. The V call is TRBV19, the J call TRBJ2-2; D is possibly TRBD2 (6 bases). Germline loops: CDR1 LNHDA, CDR2 SQIVND (reference sequence). The CDR3 has 13 amino acids. Trimming stripped 5 bases from V and 7 bases from J, with 11 bases between. CDR3 DNA: TGTGCCAGTAGTGGGCAGGAGGGCGGGGAGCTGTTTTTT. It is translated as CASSGQEGGELFF.